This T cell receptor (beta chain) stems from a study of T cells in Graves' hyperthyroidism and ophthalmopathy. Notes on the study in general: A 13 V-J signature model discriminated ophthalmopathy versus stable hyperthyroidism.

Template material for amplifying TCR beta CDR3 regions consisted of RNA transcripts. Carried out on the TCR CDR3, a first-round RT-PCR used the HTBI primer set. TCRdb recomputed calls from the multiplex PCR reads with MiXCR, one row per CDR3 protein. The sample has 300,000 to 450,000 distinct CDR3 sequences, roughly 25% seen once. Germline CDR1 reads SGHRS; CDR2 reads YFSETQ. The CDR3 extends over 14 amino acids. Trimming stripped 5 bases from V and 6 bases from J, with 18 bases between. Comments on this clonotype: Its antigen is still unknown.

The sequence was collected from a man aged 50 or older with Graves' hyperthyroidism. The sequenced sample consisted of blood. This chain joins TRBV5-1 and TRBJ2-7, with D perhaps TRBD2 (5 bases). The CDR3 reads CASRLIWLASEQYF. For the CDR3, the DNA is TGCGCCAGCAGACTCATTTGGCTAGCTTCCGAGCAGTACTTC.